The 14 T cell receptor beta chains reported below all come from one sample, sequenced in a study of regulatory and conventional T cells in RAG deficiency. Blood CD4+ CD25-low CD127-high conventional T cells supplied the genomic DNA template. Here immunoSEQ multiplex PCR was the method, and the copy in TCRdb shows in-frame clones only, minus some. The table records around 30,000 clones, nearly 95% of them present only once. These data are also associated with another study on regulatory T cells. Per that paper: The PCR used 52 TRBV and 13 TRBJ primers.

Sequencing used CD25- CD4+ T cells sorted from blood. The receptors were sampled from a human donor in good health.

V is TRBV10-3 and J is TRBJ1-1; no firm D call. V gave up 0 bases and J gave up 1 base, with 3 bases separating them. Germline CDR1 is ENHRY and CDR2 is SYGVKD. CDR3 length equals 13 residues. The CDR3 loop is CAISESANTEAFF. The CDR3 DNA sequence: TGTGCCATCAGTGAGTCGGCGAACACTGAAGCTTTCTTT.

The CDR3 DNA follows: TGCGCCAGCAGCTTGGGGGGCGAGTACAATGAGCAGTTCTTC. This gives the protein CASSLGGEYNEQFF. J is TRBJ2-1 and V is TRBV5-1, with D perhaps matching TRBD1 (5 bases). Germline CDR1 SGHRS, CDR2 YFSETQ. V was cut by 0 bases and J by 4 bases, with 8 bases left in between. The CDR3 extends over 14 amino acids.

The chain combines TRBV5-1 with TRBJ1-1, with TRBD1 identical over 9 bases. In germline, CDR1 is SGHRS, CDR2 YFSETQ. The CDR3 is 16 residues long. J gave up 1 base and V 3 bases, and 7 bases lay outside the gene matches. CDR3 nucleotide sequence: TGCGCCAGCAGCTCGAACAGGGGGCAAAGGAACACTGAAGCTTTCTTT. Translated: CASSSNRGQRNTEAFF.

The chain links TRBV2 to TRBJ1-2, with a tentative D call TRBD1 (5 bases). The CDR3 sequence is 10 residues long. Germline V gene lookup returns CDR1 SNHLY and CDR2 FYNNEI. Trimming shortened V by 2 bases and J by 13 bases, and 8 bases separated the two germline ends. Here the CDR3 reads CASSEYRGTF. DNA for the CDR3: TGTGCCAGCAGTGAATATAGGGGCACCTTC.

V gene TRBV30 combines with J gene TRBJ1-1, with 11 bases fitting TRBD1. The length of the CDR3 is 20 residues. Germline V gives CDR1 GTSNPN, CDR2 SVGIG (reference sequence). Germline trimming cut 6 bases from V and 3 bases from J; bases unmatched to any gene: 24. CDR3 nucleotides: TGTGCCTGTGTCTACGGGACAGGGGGTACATACACATGGCTACACACTGAAGCTTTCTTT. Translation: CACVYGTGGTYTWLHTEAFF.

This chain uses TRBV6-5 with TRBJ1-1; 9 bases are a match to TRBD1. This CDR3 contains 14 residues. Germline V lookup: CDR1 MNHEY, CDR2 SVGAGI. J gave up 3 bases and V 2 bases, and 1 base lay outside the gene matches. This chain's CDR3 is CASSYDRGDTEAFF. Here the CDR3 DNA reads TGTGCCAGCAGTTACGACAGGGGGGACACTGAAGCTTTCTTT.

CDR3 nucleotides: TGCGCCAGCAGCTTCAGGGAGGGGTGGGAGACCCAGTACTTC. It specifies CASSFREGWETQYF. The chain couples TRBV5-1 to TRBJ2-5; 7 nucleotides agree with TRBD2. The germline gives CDR1 SGHRS, CDR2 YFSETQ. Losses at the gene ends were 2 bases for V and 5 bases for J; bases not matched to a gene: 6. The CDR3 covers 14 residues.

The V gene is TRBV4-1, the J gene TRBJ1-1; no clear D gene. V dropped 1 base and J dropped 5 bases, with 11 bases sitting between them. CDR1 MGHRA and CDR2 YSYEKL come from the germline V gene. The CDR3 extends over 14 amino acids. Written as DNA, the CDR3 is TGCGCCAGCAGCCAAGTACGGGTTATGACTGAAGCTTTCTTT. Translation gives CASSQVRVMTEAFF.

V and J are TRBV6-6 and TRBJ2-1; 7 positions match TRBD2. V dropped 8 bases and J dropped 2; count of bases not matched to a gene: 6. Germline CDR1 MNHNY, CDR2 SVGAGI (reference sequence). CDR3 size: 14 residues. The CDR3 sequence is CASGGGFAYNEQFF. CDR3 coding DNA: TGTGCCAGCGGGGGGGGTTTCGCCTACAATGAGCAGTTCTTC.

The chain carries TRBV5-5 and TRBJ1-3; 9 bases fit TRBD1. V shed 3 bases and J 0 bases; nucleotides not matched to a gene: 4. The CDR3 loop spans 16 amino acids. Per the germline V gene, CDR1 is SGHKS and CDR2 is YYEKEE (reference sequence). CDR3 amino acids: CASSWTGDLSGNTIYF. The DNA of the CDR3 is TGTGCCAGCAGCTGGACAGGGGACCTCTCTGGAAACACCATATATTTT.

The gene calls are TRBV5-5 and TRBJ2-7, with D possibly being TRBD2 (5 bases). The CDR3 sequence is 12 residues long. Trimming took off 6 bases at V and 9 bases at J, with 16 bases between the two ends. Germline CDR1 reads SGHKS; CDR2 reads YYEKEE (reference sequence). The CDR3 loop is CASTPGLAGQYF. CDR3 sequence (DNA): TGTGCCAGCACCCCGGGGTTGGCGGGGCAGTACTTC.

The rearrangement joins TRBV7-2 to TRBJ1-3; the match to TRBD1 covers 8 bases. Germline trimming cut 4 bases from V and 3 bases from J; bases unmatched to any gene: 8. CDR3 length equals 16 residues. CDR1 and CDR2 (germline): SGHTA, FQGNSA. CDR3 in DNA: TGTGCCAGCAGCTGGGGACAGGTTAAGGGTGGAAACACCATATATTTT. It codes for CASSWGQVKGGNTIYF.

The CDR3 nucleotides read TGTGCCAGTATCGGGACAGGGGGCAGGTCACCCCTCCACTTT. Protein sequence: CASIGTGGRSPLHF. The chain combines TRBV19 with TRBJ1-6; TRBD1 matches at 12 bases. Trimming removed 7 bases from V and 10 bases from J; junction bases left unmatched: 5. This CDR3 region has 14 residues. Per germline, CDR1 LNHDA and CDR2 SQIVND (reference sequence). Together with reference TRBV19 and TRBJ1-6, the CDR3 gives the full variable domain: DGGITQSPKYLFRKEGQNVTLSCEQNLNHDAMYWYRQDPGQGLRLIYYSQIVNDFQKGDIAEGYSVSREKKESFPLTVTSAQKNPTAFYLCASIGTGGRSPLHFGNGTRLTVT.

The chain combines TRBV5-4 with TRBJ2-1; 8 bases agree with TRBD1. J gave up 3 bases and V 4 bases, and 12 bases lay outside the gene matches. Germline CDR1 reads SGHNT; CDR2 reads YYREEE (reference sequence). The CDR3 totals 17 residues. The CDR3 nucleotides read TGTGCCAGCAGCCGGGGATCCGGGACAGGACACTACAATGAGCAGTTCTTC. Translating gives CASSRGSGTGHYNEQFF.